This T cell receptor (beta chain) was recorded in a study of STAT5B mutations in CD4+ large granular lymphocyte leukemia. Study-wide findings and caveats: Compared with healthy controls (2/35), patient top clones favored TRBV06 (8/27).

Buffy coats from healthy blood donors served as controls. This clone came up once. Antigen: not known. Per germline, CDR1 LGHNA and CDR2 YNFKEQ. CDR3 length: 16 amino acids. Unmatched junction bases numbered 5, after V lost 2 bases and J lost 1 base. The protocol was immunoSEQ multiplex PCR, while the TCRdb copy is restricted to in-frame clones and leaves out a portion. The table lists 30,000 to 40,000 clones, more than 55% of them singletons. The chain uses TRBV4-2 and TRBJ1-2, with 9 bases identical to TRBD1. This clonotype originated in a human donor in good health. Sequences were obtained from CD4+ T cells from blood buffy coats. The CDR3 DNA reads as TGTGCCAGCAGCCAACCGACAGGGGGTTTTAACTATGGCTACACCTTC. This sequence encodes CASSQPTGGFNYGYTF.